One and the same sample provided the 8 T cell receptor beta chains below, sequenced in a study of PD-1 blockade in classical Hodgkin lymphoma. Here immunoSEQ multiplex PCR was the method, and the copy in TCRdb shows in-frame clones only, minus some. Here the sample spans roughly 100,000 clones, roughly nine tenths being singletons. Time point given: cycle 4 day 1 (C4D1), after more than five weeks of nivolumab. Each and every patient relapsed after autologous stem cell transplantation, and patients got differing brentuximab vedotin exposure. The source was peripheral blood mononuclear cells (PBMCs), collected before the fourth cycle of nivolumab. The source of these receptors is a human donor with classical Hodgkin lymphoma.

The chain is built from TRBV19 and TRBJ2-5; D assignment may be TRBD1 or TRBD2 (6 bases each). The CDR3 extends over 14 amino acids. Germline V gene data show CDR1 as LNHDA and CDR2 as SQIVND (reference sequence). V lost 3 bases and J lost 4, with 12 bases in between. The CDR3 DNA sequence: TGTGCCAGTAGTATGGTCGGGGGCAGAGAGACCCAGTACTTC. The encoded protein is CASSMVGGRETQYF.

The genes are TRBV2 and TRBJ2-7; D unresolved. Germline V lookup: CDR1 SNHLY, CDR2 FYNNEI. The CDR3 spans 11 residues. Trimming took 3 bases from V and 6 from J, leaving 6 bases between them. CDR3 nucleotides: TGTGCCAGCAGTGATGAAATCGAGCAGTACTTC. Translated, it gives CASSDEIEQYF.

This clone was counted a few times. J is TRBJ1-2 and V is TRBV2; D is possibly TRBD1 (6 bases). The CDR3 has 14 residues. Germline-derived CDR1 and CDR2 are SNHLY and FYNNEI. V gave up 3 bases and J gave up 2 bases, with 10 bases separating them. CDR3 sequence: CASSDPGANYGYTF. The CDR3 nucleotides read TGTGCCAGCAGTGACCCGGGGGCGAACTATGGCTACACCTTC. Variable domain in full (rest from reference TRBV2 and TRBJ1-2): EPEVTQTPSHQVTQMGQEVILRCVPISNHLYFYWYRQILGQKVEFLVSFYNNEISEKSEIFDDQFSVERPDGSNFTLKIRSTKLEDSAMYFCASSDPGANYGYTFGSGTRLTVV.

Here the CDR3 reads CASSLSTGPTGYEQYF. The CDR3 nucleotides read TGTGCCAGCAGCTTATCGACAGGGCCCACCGGCTACGAGCAGTACTTC. The rearrangement joins TRBV7-9 to TRBJ2-7; TRBD1 aligns across 7 bases. With 2 bases clipped from V and 3 bases from J, the junction kept 10 bases outside the gene matches. Germline V lookup: CDR1 SEHNR, CDR2 FQNEAQ (reference sequence). The CDR3 consists of 16 residues.

The chain employs TRBV28 and TRBJ1-2; D remains unclear. This CDR3 is 13 amino acids long. The V gene lost 5 bases and the J gene lost 0 bases, with 7 bases spanning the gap. Per the germline V gene, CDR1 is MDHEN and CDR2 is SYDVKM. Here the CDR3 DNA reads TGTGCCAGCAGTGAAACAGCTAACTATGGCTACACCTTC. Its protein is CASSETANYGYTF.

CDR3 region: CAPQLGFPYEQYF. CDR3 in DNA: TGTGCTCCGCAACTGGGGTTCCCCTACGAGCAGTACTTC. The genes are TRBV12-5 and TRBJ2-7, with no clear D. CDR3 size: 13 residues. V was pared by 11 bases and J by 2 bases, with 16 bases between. Germline V gene data show CDR1 as LGHNT and CDR2 as FRNRAP.

The rearrangement joins TRBV6-5 to TRBJ2-1; 7 bases agree with TRBD2. Looked up from germline, CDR1 is MNHEY and CDR2 is SVGAGI. V gave up 8 bases and J gave up 7 bases; unmatched junction bases: 8. This CDR3 has 13 residues. The CDR3 sequence is CASGGRAGNEQFF. Written as DNA, the CDR3 is TGTGCCAGCGGGGGGAGGGCCGGTAATGAGCAGTTCTTC.

This chain links TRBV7-9 with TRBJ2-7; no clear D gene. The CDR3 has 13 residues. V was clipped by 5 bases and J by 1 base, with 9 bases between them. Germline lookup yields CDR1 SEHNR and CDR2 FQNEAQ (reference sequence). The chain's CDR3 is CASSLWASYEQYF. The CDR3 DNA reads TGTGCCAGCAGCCTTTGGGCTTCCTACGAGCAGTACTTC.